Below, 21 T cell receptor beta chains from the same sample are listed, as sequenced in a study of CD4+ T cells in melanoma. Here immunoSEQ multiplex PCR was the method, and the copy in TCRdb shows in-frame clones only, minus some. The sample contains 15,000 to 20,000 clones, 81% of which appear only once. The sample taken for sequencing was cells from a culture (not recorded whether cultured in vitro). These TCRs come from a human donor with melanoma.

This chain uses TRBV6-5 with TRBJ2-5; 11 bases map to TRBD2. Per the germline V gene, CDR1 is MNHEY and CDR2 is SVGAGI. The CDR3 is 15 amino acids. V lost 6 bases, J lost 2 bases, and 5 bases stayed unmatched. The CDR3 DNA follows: TGTGCCAGCAGGCAGACTAGCGGGGCACAAGAGACCCAGTACTTC. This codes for CASRQTSGAQETQYF.

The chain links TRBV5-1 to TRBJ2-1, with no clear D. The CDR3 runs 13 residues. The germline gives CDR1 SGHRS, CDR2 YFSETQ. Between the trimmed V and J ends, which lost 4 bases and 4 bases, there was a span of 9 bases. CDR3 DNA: TGCGCCAGCAGCCCAATAACTTACAATGAGCAGTTCTTC. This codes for CASSPITYNEQFF.

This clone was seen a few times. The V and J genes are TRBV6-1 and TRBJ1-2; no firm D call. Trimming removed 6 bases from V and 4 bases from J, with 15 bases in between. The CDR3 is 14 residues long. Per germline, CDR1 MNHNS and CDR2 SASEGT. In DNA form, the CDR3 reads TGTGCCAGCAGCCTTCCTTTACACAGCTATGGCTACACCTTC. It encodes CASSLPLHSYGYTF.

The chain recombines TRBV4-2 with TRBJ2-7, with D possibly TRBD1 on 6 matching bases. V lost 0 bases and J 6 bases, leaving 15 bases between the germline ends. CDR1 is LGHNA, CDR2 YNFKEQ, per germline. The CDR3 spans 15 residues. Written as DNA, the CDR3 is TGTGCCAGCAGCCAAGAAGGACAGATCAGGGCCGAGCAGTACTTC. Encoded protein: CASSQEGQIRAEQYF.

Here the CDR3 reads CASSSDRGIVGELFF. The DNA for the CDR3 is TGCGCCAGCAGCTCGGACAGGGGGATCGTCGGGGAGCTGTTTTTT. The gene calls are TRBV5-1 and TRBJ2-2, with 10 bases that match TRBD1. This CDR3 comprises 15 residues. Per the germline V gene, CDR1 is SGHRS and CDR2 is YFSETQ. V lost 3 bases, J lost 7 bases, and 6 bases stayed unmatched.

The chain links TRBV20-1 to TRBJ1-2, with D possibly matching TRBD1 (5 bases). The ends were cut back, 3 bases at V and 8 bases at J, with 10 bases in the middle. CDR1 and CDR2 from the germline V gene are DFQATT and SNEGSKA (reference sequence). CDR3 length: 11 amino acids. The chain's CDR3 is CSARDTNGYTF. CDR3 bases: TGCAGTGCTAGGGACACTAACGGCTACACCTTC.

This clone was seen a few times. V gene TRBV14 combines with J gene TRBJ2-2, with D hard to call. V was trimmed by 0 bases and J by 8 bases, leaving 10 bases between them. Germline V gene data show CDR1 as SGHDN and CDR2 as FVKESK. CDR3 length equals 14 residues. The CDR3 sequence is CASSQDGRTGELFF. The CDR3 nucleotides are TGTGCCAGCAGCCAAGACGGTCGTACGGGGGAGCTGTTTTTT.

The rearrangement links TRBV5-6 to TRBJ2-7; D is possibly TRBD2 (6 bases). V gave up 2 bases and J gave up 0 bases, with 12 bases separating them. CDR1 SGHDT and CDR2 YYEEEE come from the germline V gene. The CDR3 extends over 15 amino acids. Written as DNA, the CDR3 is TGTGCCAGCAGCTTCACCGGGAGTAGCTCCTACGAGCAGTACTTC. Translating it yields CASSFTGSSSYEQYF.

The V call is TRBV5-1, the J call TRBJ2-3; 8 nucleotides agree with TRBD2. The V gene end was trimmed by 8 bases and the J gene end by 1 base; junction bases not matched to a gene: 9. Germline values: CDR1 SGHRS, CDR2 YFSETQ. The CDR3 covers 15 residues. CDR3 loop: CASGILAGRTDTQYF. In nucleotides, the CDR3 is TGCGCCAGTGGCATCCTAGCGGGCCGCACAGATACGCAGTATTTT.

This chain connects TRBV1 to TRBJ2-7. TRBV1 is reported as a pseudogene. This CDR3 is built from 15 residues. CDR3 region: CTSSQEGGSSYEQYF. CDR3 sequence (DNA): TGCACCAGCAGCCAAGAAGGGGGGAGCTCCTACGAGCAGTACTTC.

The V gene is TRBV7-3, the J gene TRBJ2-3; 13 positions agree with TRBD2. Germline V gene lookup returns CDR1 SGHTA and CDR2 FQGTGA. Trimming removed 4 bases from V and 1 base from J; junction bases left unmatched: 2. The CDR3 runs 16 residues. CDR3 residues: CASSYGTSGGTDTQYF. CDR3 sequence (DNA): TGTGCCAGCAGCTACGGGACTAGCGGGGGCACAGATACGCAGTATTTT.

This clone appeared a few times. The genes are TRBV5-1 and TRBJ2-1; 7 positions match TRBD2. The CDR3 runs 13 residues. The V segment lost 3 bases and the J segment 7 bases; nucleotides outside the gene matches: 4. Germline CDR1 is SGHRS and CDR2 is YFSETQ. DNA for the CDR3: TGCGCCAGCAGCTCGGGACTAACGAATGAGCAGTTCTTC. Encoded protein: CASSSGLTNEQFF.

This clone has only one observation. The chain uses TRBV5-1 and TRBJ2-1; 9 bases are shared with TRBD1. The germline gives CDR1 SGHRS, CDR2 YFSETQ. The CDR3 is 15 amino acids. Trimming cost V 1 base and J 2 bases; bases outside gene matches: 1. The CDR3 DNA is TGCGCCAGCAGCTTGAGGACAGGGGCCTACAATGAGCAGTTCTTC. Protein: CASSLRTGAYNEQFF.

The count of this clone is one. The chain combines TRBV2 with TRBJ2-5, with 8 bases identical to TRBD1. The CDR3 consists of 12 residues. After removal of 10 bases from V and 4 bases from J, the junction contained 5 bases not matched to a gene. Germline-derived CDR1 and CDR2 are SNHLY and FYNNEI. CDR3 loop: CAMTGTGETQYF. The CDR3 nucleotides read TGTGCCATGACCGGGACAGGAGAGACCCAGTACTTC.

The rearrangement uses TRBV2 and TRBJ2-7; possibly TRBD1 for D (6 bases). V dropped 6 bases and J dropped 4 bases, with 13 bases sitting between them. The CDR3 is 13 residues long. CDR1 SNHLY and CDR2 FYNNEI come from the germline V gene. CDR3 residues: CASRDRSPYEQYF. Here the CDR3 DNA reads TGTGCCAGCAGAGACAGGTCTCCATACGAGCAGTACTTC.

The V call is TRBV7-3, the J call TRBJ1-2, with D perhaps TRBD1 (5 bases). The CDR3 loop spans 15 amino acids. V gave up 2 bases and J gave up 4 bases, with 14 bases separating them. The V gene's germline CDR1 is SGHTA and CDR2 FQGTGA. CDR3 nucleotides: TGTGCCAGCAGCTTACACGGGGGGGGAGGCTATGGCTACACCTTC. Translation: CASSLHGGGGYGYTF.

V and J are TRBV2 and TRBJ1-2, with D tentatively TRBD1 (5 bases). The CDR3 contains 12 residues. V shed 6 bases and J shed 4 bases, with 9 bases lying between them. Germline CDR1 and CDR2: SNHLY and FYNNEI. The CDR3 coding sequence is TGTGCCAGCAGCGCAGGGACCTATGGCTACACCTTC. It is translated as CASSAGTYGYTF.

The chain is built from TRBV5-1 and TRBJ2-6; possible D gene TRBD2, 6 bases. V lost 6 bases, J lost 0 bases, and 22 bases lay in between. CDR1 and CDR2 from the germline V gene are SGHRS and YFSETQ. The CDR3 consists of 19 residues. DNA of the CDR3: TGCGCCAGCACACAAACCCTTGCGGGATTGCCCTCTGGGGCCAACGTCCTGACTTTC. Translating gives CASTQTLAGLPSGANVLTF.

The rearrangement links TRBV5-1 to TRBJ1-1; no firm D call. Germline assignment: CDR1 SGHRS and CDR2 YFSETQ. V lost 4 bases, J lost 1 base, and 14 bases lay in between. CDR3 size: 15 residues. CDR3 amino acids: CASSRQVVENTEAFF. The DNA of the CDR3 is TGCGCCAGCAGCCGACAAGTGGTGGAGAACACTGAAGCTTTCTTT. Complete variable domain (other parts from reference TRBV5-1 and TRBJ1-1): KAGVTQTPRYLIKTRGQQVTLSCSPISGHRSVSWYQQTPGQGLQFLFEYFSETQRNKGNFPGRFSGRQFSNSRSEMNVSTLELGDSALYLCASSRQVVENTEAFFGQGTRLTVV.

CDR3 protein: CASSLEVGAANYGYTF. CDR3 bases: TGTGCCAGCAGCTTGGAAGTTGGGGCCGCCAACTATGGCTACACCTTC. The chain employs TRBV5-4 and TRBJ1-2, with D tentatively TRBD1 (5 bases). Trimming stripped 0 bases from V and 2 bases from J, with 14 bases between. The germline CDR1 and CDR2 sequences are SGHNT and YYREEE (reference sequence). The length of the CDR3 is 16 residues. Filled out from reference TRBV5-4 and TRBJ1-2, the complete variable domain reads ETGVTQSPTHLIKTRGQQVTLRCSSQSGHNTVSWYQQALGQGPQFIFQYYREEENGRGNFPPRFSGLQFPNYSSELNVNALELDDSALYLCASSLEVGAANYGYTFGSGTRLTVV.

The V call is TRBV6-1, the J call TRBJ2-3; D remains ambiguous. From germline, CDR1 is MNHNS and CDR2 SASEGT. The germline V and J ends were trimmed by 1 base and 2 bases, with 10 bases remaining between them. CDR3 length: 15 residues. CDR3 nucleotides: TGTGCCAGCAGTGAAGGGGGAAGTAACACAGATACGCAGTATTTT. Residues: CASSEGGSNTDTQYF.